This T cell receptor (beta chain) was found in a study of OX40 agonist ivuxolimab in advanced cancers. Study at large: The eligibility criteria allowed prior anti-PD-1, anti-PD-L1 or anti-CTLA-4 therapy, and 40% had some. Overall study findings and caveats: Antigen specificity remained undetermined for the expanded peripheral T cells. The mean number of expanded clones was higher in CD8+ T cells than in CD4+.

In the case of this clone: What it binds is not known.

The CDR3 contains 15 residues. V was trimmed by 10 bases and J by 1 base, leaving 18 bases between them. Germline V CDR1 and CDR2: LNHDA, SQIVND (reference sequence). Sequenced by immunoSEQ multiplex PCR; TCRdb stores in-frame clones only, minus some. The data hold 60,000 to 65,000 clones, with about 90% observed a single time. V is TRBV19 and J is TRBJ2-3; possible D gene TRBD2, 6 bases. Material: CD4+ or CD8+ T cells sorted from blood, obtained in a trial of the OX40 agonist ivuxolimab. The receptor was derived from an adult with an advanced solid tumor such as melanoma, head and neck, liver or kidney cancer. The CDR3 reads CATWPRDFGTDTQYF. The CDR3 nucleotides read TGTGCCACCTGGCCCCGGGACTTTGGCACAGATACGCAGTATTTT.